This T cell receptor (beta chain) stems from a study of technical replicates of blood from several donors. Sequenced by immunoSEQ multiplex PCR; TCRdb stores in-frame clones only, minus some. The table includes tens of thousands of clones, roughly 94% detected once. V lost 4 bases to trimming and J lost 9 bases; unmatched junction nucleotides: 7. Germline CDR1 is SGHDT and CDR2 is YYEEEE. The CDR3 runs to 15 residues. The sample consisted of T cells isolated from PBMCs. The chain has TRBV5-6 and TRBJ2-1; 13 nucleotides match TRBD2. The TCR was taken from a human donor in good health. The CDR3 protein is CASSPTSGRFGEQFF. The CDR3 nucleotides are TGTGCCAGCAGCCCGACTAGCGGGAGGTTCGGTGAGCAGTTCTTC.